This is a list of T cell receptor beta chains from one sample in a study of blood T cell repertoires in COVID-19. Produced via immunoSEQ multiplex PCR; TCRdb's table is partial and in-frame only. This table holds roughly 140,000 clones, 65% to 85% found once. Sequencing was carried out using peripheral blood. These receptors all come from a woman aged 50 to 65 with acute or convalescent COVID-19. Both conserved end residues are part of each CDR3. The D gene is left open where the match is weak. Size values are once, few and many counts, or a class for expanded clones, and some rows have none.

j_gene | v_gene | d_gene | abundance | CDR3nt | CDR3aa
TRBJ1-1 | TRBV3-1/TRBV3-2 | TRBD1 | . | TGTGCCAGCAGCCGACGCTCAATCCGGGACAGCAAGGGAGCTTTCTTT | CASSRRSIRDSKGAFF
TRBJ1-6 | TRBV2 | . | . | TGTGCCAGCAGTAAAACACAGGGTAGAGAATCACCCCTCCACTTT | CASSKTQGRESPLHF
TRBJ1-1 | TRBV5-1 | . | . | TGCGCCAGCAGCTTCGCGGGGTCGAACACTGAAGCTTTCTTT | CASSFAGSNTEAFF
TRBJ2-1 | TRBV19 | TRBD2 | . | TGTGCCAGTAGTGTTCTAGCGGGGAGCTCCTACAATGAGCAGTTCTTC | CASSVLAGSSYNEQFF
TRBJ2-5 | TRBV6-5 | TRBD2 | . | TGTGCCAGCAGTTACGGCGGGGGGGCCGGGGAGACCCAGTACTTC | CASSYGGGAGETQYF
TRBJ1-5 | TRBV6-2/TRBV6-3 | . | . | TGTGCCAGCAGTTTCCTAGGCAATCAGCCCCAGCATTTT | CASSFLGNQPQHF
TRBJ1-4 | TRBV7-9 | TRBD1 | . | TGTGCCAGCAGCTCAGACAGGGAGAATGAAAAACTGTTTTTT | CASSSDRENEKLFF
TRBJ1-2 | TRBV28 | . | once | TGTGCCAGCGGGACTGGTGGCTACACCTTC | CASGTGGYTF
TRBJ2-1 | TRBV4-3 | TRBD2 | once | TGCGCCAGCAGCCAAGTGGTAGCGGGGGGGTACAATGAGCAGTTCTTC | CASSQVVAGGYNEQFF
TRBJ2-5 | TRBV5-1 | . | few | TGCGCCAGCAGCCCAGGGGCGGGAGAGACCCAGTACTTC | CASSPGAGETQYF
TRBJ2-7 | TRBV18 | TRBD1 | . | TGTGCCAGCTCACCAGGGGCAGGGGGAAGAAACGAGCAGTACTTC | CASSPGAGGRNEQYF
TRBJ1-5 | TRBV7-2 | . | . | TGTGCCAGCAGTCTTAGCAGGGAACAGCCCCAGCATTTT | CASSLSREQPQHF
TRBJ2-5 | TRBV25-1 | TRBD2 | . | TGTGCCAGCAGTGAACGGGTAGCGGGGTACCAAGAGACCCAGTACTTC | CASSERVAGYQETQYF
TRBJ1-2 | TRBV14 | . | . | TGTGCCAGCAGCCAAGATGTGGGTAGCTTCTATGGCTACACCTTC | CASSQDVGSFYGYTF
TRBJ2-3 | TRBV11-2 | . | . | TGTGCCAGCAGCTTAGGGAGCAGGGAAAGAGATACGCAGTATTTT | CASSLGSRERDTQYF
TRBJ1-4 | TRBV5-1 | . | . | TGCGCCAGCAGCTCGGACAACGAAAACGAAAAACTGTTTTTT | CASSSDNENEKLFF
TRBJ2-1 | TRBV11-3 | . | . | TGTGCCAGCAGCTCTGCGCAGGGCCCCTACAATGAGCAGTTCTTC | CASSSAQGPYNEQFF
TRBJ2-2 | TRBV5-6 | . | . | TGTGCCAGCAGCTTGGATGCAGGGTGGCACACCGGGGAGCTGTTTTTT | CASSLDAGWHTGELFF
TRBJ1-1 | TRBV7-2 | TRBD1 | . | TGTGCCAGCAGCTCGGACAGGGCGGACACTGAAGCTTTCTTT | CASSSDRADTEAFF
TRBJ2-3 | TRBV5-1 | . | once | TGCGCCAGCAGCTTGGGAGGGCCAGGGGGCACAGATACGCAGTATTTT | CASSLGGPGGTDTQYF
TRBJ2-5 | TRBV5-4 | TRBD1 | . | TGTGCCAGCAGCTCGAGACAGGGTACTTGGGAGACCCAGTACTTC | CASSSRQGTWETQYF
TRBJ2-1 | TRBV7-2 | TRBD2 | . | TGTGCCAGCAGCTTACTGTGGGGGGGAGCCAATGAGCAGTTCTTC | CASSLLWGGANEQFF
TRBJ1-1 | TRBV6-5 | TRBD1 | . | TGTGCCAGCAGCTCCGGGACAGTCAGTGAAGCTTTCTTT | CASSSGTVSEAFF
TRBJ2-7 | TRBV5-6 | TRBD1 | once | TGTGCCAGCAGCTCCTCCGGGACAGAAGACTACGAGCAGTACTTC | CASSSSGTEDYEQYF
TRBJ2-4 | TRBV7-2 | . | few | TGTGCCAGCAGCACAGGGACGGGCATTCAGTACTTC | CASSTGTGIQYF
TRBJ2-1 | TRBV5-1 | . | . | TGCGCCAGCAGCTTGTCAGGGATGTCCAATGAGCAGTTCTTC | CASSLSGMSNEQFF
TRBJ2-5 | TRBV9 | TRBD1 | . | TGTGCCAGCAGCGTCCAGGGGGCGCCGGGAGAGACCCAGTACTTC | CASSVQGAPGETQYF
TRBJ2-3 | TRBV2 | . | . | TGTGCCAGCACGTCGGGCGGGGGCTTCCGCACAGATACGCAGTATTTT | CASTSGGGFRTDTQYF
TRBJ1-1 | TRBV7-9 | . | . | TGTGCCAGCAGTTCACTTGCCCCGAGAGAAGCTTTCTTT | CASSSLAPREAFF
TRBJ1-4 | TRBV4-3 | . | . | TGCGCCAGCAGCCAAGGAGGCGGGGGGACTGAAAAACTGTTTTTT | CASSQGGGGTEKLFF
TRBJ1-1 | TRBV7-8 | TRBD1 | . | TGTGCCAGCAGCAAGACAGGGACCACTTCCATGAACACTGAAGCTTTCTTT | CASSKTGTTSMNTEAFF
TRBJ1-1 | TRBV19 | . | . | TGTGCCAGTAGTGCGGGGGTTCTAAACACTGAAGCTTTCTTT | CASSAGVLNTEAFF
TRBJ1-4 | TRBV2 | . | . | TGTGCCAGCAGTGAGCCCGGACTGGATGAAAAACTGTTTTTT | CASSEPGLDEKLFF
TRBJ1-1 | TRBV27 | TRBD1 | . | TGTGCCAGCAGTTCGAACAGGGGGGGGAACACTGAAGCTTTCTTT | CASSSNRGGNTEAFF
TRBJ1-6 | TRBV18 | TRBD1 | . | TGTGCCAGCTCACCGCTCGGGACAGGGGATAATTCACCCCTCCACTTT | CASSPLGTGDNSPLHF
TRBJ2-7 | TRBV5-1 | . | . | TGCGCCAGCAGCTTGGGACAGGCCTACGGAGAGCAGTACTTC | CASSLGQAYGEQYF
TRBJ1-4 | TRBV28 | . | . | TGTGCCAGCAGTCCGCCCGTGGGAGGTGAAAAACTGTTTTTT | CASSPPVGGEKLFF
TRBJ1-1 | TRBV12-1 | . | . | TGTGCCAGCAGGTTACCCCGGACAGGGGGCCGATGGACTGAAGCTTTCTTT | CASRLPRTGGRWTEAFF
TRBJ1-2 | TRBV28 | TRBD1 | . | TGTGCCAGCAAAAATGACAGGGCGCGCTATGGCTACACCTTC | CASKNDRARYGYTF
TRBJ2-1 | TRBV3-1/TRBV3-2 | TRBD1 | . | TGTGCCAGCAGCCAAAGGGACAGGGGATCCGATGAGCAGTTCTTC | CASSQRDRGSDEQFF
TRBJ2-7 | TRBV12-3/TRBV12-4 | TRBD1 | once | TGTGCCAGCGGACAGGGGGTAAGCTACGAGCAGTACTTC | CASGQGVSYEQYF
TRBJ1-1 | TRBV2 | . | . | TGTGCCAGCAGTACACAGGGCCCTGAAGCTTTCTTT | CASSTQGPEAFF
TRBJ1-2 | TRBV9 | . | once | TGTGCCAGCAGCGTCCAGGGATATGGCTACACCTTC | CASSVQGYGYTF
TRBJ1-2 | TRBV2 | TRBD1 | . | TGTGCCAGCAGTGACCGGACAGGGGGCGCGGGCACCTTC | CASSDRTGGAGTF
TRBJ2-1 | TRBV5-1 | TRBD2 | . | TGCGCCAGCAGCTTGACTAGCGGGGGGCCAAGCTCCTACAATGAGCAGTTCTTC | CASSLTSGGPSSYNEQFF
TRBJ2-1 | TRBV6-1 | . | once | TGTGCCAGCAGTGAAACGGATGAGCAGTTCTTC | CASSETDEQFF
TRBJ2-2 | TRBV11-1 | TRBD2 | . | TGTGCCAGCAGCAAAACGGGGACTAGTCCTGGGGAGCTGTTTTTT | CASSKTGTSPGELFF
TRBJ1-1 | TRBV19 | TRBD1 | . | TGTGCCAGTAGTTCCGGACAGGGAACGAACACTGAAGCTTTCTTT | CASSSGQGTNTEAFF
TRBJ2-7 | TRBV4-3 | . | . | TGCGCCAGCAGCCAAGACCTAGCGCGGAGCTCCTACGAGCAGTACTTC | CASSQDLARSSYEQYF
TRBJ1-6 | TRBV6-5 | . | . | TGTGCCAGCCGACGGGGGGGCTCCTATAATTCACCCCTCCACTTT | CASRRGGSYNSPLHF
TRBJ2-2 | TRBV19 | . | . | TGTGCCAGTAGTATAGGTCAGGGTAGGACCGGGGAGCTGTTTTTT | CASSIGQGRTGELFF
TRBJ2-5 | TRBV5-5 | TRBD2 | . | TGTGCCAGCAGCCCACTAGCGGGGGGTAGAGAGACCCAGTACTTC | CASSPLAGGRETQYF
TRBJ2-1 | TRBV14 | TRBD2 | once | TGTGCCAGCAGCCAGGGACTAGCGGGGGGCCCCGGGTTCTTC | CASSQGLAGGPGFF
TRBJ1-2 | TRBV19 | . | . | TGTGCCAGTAGTACGGGGGTCTCCGAACTTCCCTATGGCTACACCTTC | CASSTGVSELPYGYTF